This paragraph covers one TCR beta chain sequence. Its antigen is still unknown. The data belong to a study of early T cells in non-severe SARS-CoV-2 infection. Study-wide context: With bulk RNA from unsorted whole blood as input, sequencing yielded unpaired chains.

Each cDNA molecule carried a unique molecular identifier. TCRdb re-called the 5' RACE reads with MiXCR, one entry per CDR3 protein. The sample has some 21,000 distinct CDR3 sequences, 5.3% seen once. Notes on the study in general: VDJdb matching, biased toward anti-spike CD8 responses, missed private and CD4 specificities.

The sequence came from an adult who was a healthcare worker with PCR-confirmed SARS-CoV-2 infection or an uninfected control (not recorded which). The material sequenced was whole blood.

The CDR3 is CASSLVGSNEQYF. In DNA form, the CDR3 reads TGTGCCAGCAGCTTAGTGGGCAGCAACGAGCAGTACTTC. This rearrangement joins TRBV7-9 to TRBJ2-7; D unclear. The germline V and J ends were trimmed by 1 base and 5 bases, with 9 bases remaining between them. From germline, CDR1 is SEHNR and CDR2 FQNEAQ (reference sequence). This CDR3 comprises 13 residues.